The 8 T cell receptor beta chains given below trace back to one sample, sequenced in a study of tumor-infiltrating lymphocytes in primary liver carcinoma. A constant-region primer primed TCR beta cDNA synthesis from about 550 ng of total RNA. ARM-PCR was slightly modified, and three nested multiplex PCR rounds with it gave rise to the TCR beta libraries. TRBV1-TRBV30 forward primers and a C-beta reverse primer were used in the first two PCR rounds, which each ran for nine to ten cycles. Via MiXCR, TCRdb re-called the multiplex PCR reads, giving one row per CDR3 protein. The profile covers tens of thousands of distinct CDR3 sequences, with around 70% appearing a single time and over 15% taken by the ten largest. The roughly 17-32 mg bulk tissue piece was not sorted before simultaneous RNA and DNA extraction. The source material was liver tumor tissue from sampling region 2. As for subset: tumor region T2, inferior pole. All receptors derive from a man aged 40-50 years with primary liver carcinoma and hepatitis B virus infection.

With regard to this clonotype: No conserved phenylalanine or tryptophan ends this CDR3, so it is likely a read error. It is unclear where the CDR3 begins or ends on the DNA, so no DNA is shown, and the CDR3 is as TCRdb lists it. The genes are TRBV4-3 and TRBJ2-3. Germline V CDR1 and CDR2: LGHNA, YSLEER. The CDR3 adds up to 15 amino acids, both ends counted. This CDR3 reads CASSLESLSTDTQYS.

With regard to this clonotype: The junction and the germline gene differ at one end; a read error may be behind it. The chain couples TRBV29-1 to TRBJ2-3; 10 bases align to TRBD1. CDR1 and CDR2 from the germline V gene are SQVTM and ANQGSEA. The CDR3 contains 14 residues. CDR3 residues: CSVSGTGASDTLYF. CDR3 in DNA: TGCAGCGTTTCCGGGACAGGGGCATCAGACACGCTGTATTTT.

A remark on this clonotype: Since the CDR3 does not end with the conserved phenylalanine or tryptophan, this likely comes from a read error. The DNA is omitted, as the CDR3 cannot be located on it reliably, and the CDR3 follows TCRdb's listing. The chain has TRBV5-1 and TRBJ1-1; no DNA check was done on the table's D call, TRBD1. The CDR3 spans 15 amino acids, including both terminal residues. In germline, CDR1 is SGHRS, CDR2 YFSETQ. The chain's CDR3 is CASSLQTGMNTEVFL.

J is TRBJ2-7 and V is TRBV5-4; D not resolved. V was cut by 7 bases and J by 0 bases, with 17 bases left in between. This CDR3 is built from 15 residues. The V gene's germline CDR1 is SGHNT and CDR2 YYREEE (reference sequence). CDR3 region: CASDSKDGFSYEQYF. The CDR3 nucleotides read TGTGCCAGCGACTCCAAAGACGGATTCTCCTACGAGCAGTACTTC.

This clonotype was counted ten times or more. V and J are TRBV30 and TRBJ2-7; D may be TRBD1 or TRBD2 (5 bases each). From germline, CDR1 is GTSNPN and CDR2 SVGIG (reference sequence). V was shortened by 5 bases and J by 9 bases, with 11 bases between the two germline ends. This CDR3 is built from 10 residues. The CDR3 DNA reads as TGTGCCTGGGAGGGGAATGGGCAGTACTTC. Protein sequence: CAWEGNGQYF.

Points on this clonotype: The final CDR3 position lacks the conserved phenylalanine or tryptophan, pointing to a likely read error. The gene calls are TRBV6-5 and TRBJ2-7; D might be TRBD1 (6 bases). The CDR3 contains 14 residues. Germline V CDR1 and CDR2: MNHEY, SVGAGI. Trimming removed 9 bases at V and 7 bases at J, with 22 bases between. CDR3 sequence reads: CASTRTLNRGEQYL. The CDR3 DNA is TGTGCCAGTACCCGGACATTAAATAGGGGGGAGCAGTACCTC.

On this clonotype itself: Here the CDR3 omits its conserved ending phenylalanine or tryptophan, so a read error is the likely source. The DNA is left out, because the CDR3 cannot be placed on it with certainty; the CDR3 is given as TCRdb lists it. The chain combines TRBV10-3 with TRBJ2-1. The CDR3 region is 15 residues in length, termini included. Germline CDR1 ENHRY, CDR2 SYGVKD. This CDR3 is CAIRRDLSSYNEQLL.

On this clonotype itself: At one boundary the junction diverges from the germline segment, which might be a read error. The gene calls are TRBV5-1 and TRBJ2-7; weak D call: TRBD2 (6 bases). The CDR3 is made up of 15 amino acids. Germline lookup yields CDR1 SGHRS and CDR2 YFSETQ. CDR3 sequence reads: CASSTSGGLSYEQYF. CDR3 DNA: TGTGCCAGCAGCACATCCGGGGGACTGTCCTACGAGCAGTACTTC.